This T cell receptor beta chain was observed in a study of tumor and adjacent non-tumor tissue in lung cancer. Study conclusions and caveats: Normal lung showed higher cumulative top 100 clone frequency than tumor.

The CDR3 is 16 residues long. Germline V gives CDR1 SGHNT, CDR2 YYREEE (reference sequence). In the case of this clonotype: Its specificity is not known. A much larger clone sits a single nucleotide away, making a read error possible.

TCRbeta libraries were built with three rounds of nested PCR, modified from ARM-PCR. TCRdb processed the multiplex PCR reads anew with MiXCR; each CDR3 protein has one entry. The repertoire holds 60,000 to 90,000 distinct CDR3 sequences, with around 74% as singletons. The template was RNA from unsorted bulk tissue. This clonotype was sampled from a woman between 45 and 60 years old with non-small cell lung cancer. The V gene is TRBV5-4, the J gene TRBJ2-3; TRBD2 agrees at 9 bases. Sequenced sample: lung tumor tissue. The CDR3 nucleotides read TGTACCAACAGTTTCCCCTTAGCGGGAGTCGGAGATACGCAGTATTTT. This translates into CTNSFPLAGVGDTQYF.